These 21 T cell receptor beta chains came from one sample sequenced in a study of T cell repertoires in cytomegalovirus infection. TCRdb re-called the reads with MiXCR, one entry per CDR3 protein. The repertoire consists of about 830,000 distinct CDR3 sequences, with around a third occurring once and the leading ten covering approximately 13%. Their recognized antigens are unknown. Specimen: cultured CD8+ T cells from PBMCs, collected from culture after CMV antigen stimulation. These TCRs come from a human donor in good health (CMV status not recorded). Some clones in this sample may be carry-over from other donors' samples.

This chain connects TRBV20-1 to TRBJ2-1; D gene ambiguous. The CDR3 runs 11 residues. The germline V gene has CDR1 DFQATT and CDR2 SNEGSKA (reference sequence). Trimming left V 6 bases short and J 9 bases short, with 12 bases between. Written as DNA, the CDR3 is TGCAGTGCGGACGTCGTCGGTGAGCAGTTCTTC. As protein: CSADVVGEQFF.

The chain carries TRBV7-3 and TRBJ1-1; 7 bases agree with TRBD1. This CDR3 comprises 15 residues. CDR1 and CDR2 from the germline V gene are SGHTA and FQGTGA. The V segment lost 0 bases and the J segment 7 bases; nucleotides outside the gene matches: 8. CDR3 sequence: CASSLTGGTDNEAFF. As DNA, the CDR3 is TGTGCCAGCAGCTTAACGGGTGGGACAGACAATGAAGCTTTCTTT.

This clonotype turned up a few times. The chain links TRBV7-6 to TRBJ2-3, with D perhaps matching TRBD1 or TRBD2 (5 bases each). Trimming left V 5 bases short and J 4 bases short, with 13 bases between. CDR1 and CDR2 (germline): SGHVS, FNYEAQ. The CDR3 loop spans 14 amino acids. The CDR3 loop reads CASSPGWGPDTQYF. For the CDR3, the DNA is TGTGCCAGCAGCCCGGGGTGGGGCCCAGATACGCAGTATTTT.

This rearrangement joins TRBV6-5 to TRBJ1-1, with a weak D call TRBD1 (5 bases). The CDR3 has 14 residues. V dropped 2 bases and J dropped 6 bases, with 13 bases sitting between them. Looked up from germline, CDR1 is MNHEY and CDR2 is SVGAGI. CDR3 nucleotides: TGTGCCAGCAGTTACGACTTGGGGGACCCTGAAGCTTTCTTT. Protein product: CASSYDLGDPEAFF.

The V gene is TRBV7-2, the J gene TRBJ1-2, with unresolved D. This CDR3 region has 13 residues. Germline V gives CDR1 SGHTA, CDR2 FQGNSA. V shed 5 bases and J shed 4 bases, with 11 bases lying between them. The CDR3 region has the DNA TGTGCCAGCAGCGAGACCGTTAGCTATGGCTACACCTTC. It codes for CASSETVSYGYTF.

Comments on this clonotype: Because the CDR3 is missing its conserved closing phenylalanine or tryptophan, this is likely a read error. V is TRBV7-2 and J is TRBJ2-1; D is unresolved. The CDR3 is 12 amino acids. Germline V gene data show CDR1 as SGHTA and CDR2 as FQGNSA. The ends were cut back, 3 bases at V and 11 bases at J, with 11 bases in the middle. CDR3 in amino acids: CASSFRDDKQFL. The CDR3 region has the DNA TGTGCCAGCAGCTTCCGTGACGATAAGCAGTTCCTC.

This clonotype has a single count. The chain links TRBV11-2 to TRBJ2-1; D is uncertain. This CDR3 is 16 amino acids long. V shed 5 bases and J shed 4 bases, with 18 bases lying between them. Per germline, CDR1 SGHAT and CDR2 FQNNGV. The CDR3 here is CASSLRASPPYNEQFF. The CDR3 DNA follows: TGTGCCAGCAGCCTCCGGGCTTCACCACCGTACAATGAGCAGTTCTTC.

A remark on this clonotype: An end of the junction differs from the germline gene, which may be a read error. The chain carries TRBV27 and TRBJ2-7; D is perhaps TRBD1 or TRBD2 (6 bases each). Per the germline V gene, CDR1 is MNHEY and CDR2 is SMNVEV (reference sequence). The CDR3 consists of 18 residues. CDR3 amino acids: CASSTHWAVAGQLYEQHF. CDR3 nucleotides: TGTGCCAGCAGTACGCATTGGGCTGTTGCGGGACAACTCTACGAGCAGCACTTC.

This clonotype was observed a few times. The rearrangement joins TRBV6-5 to TRBJ1-1, with 7 bases identical to TRBD1. Trimming cost V 5 bases and J 1 base; bases outside gene matches: 4. The CDR3 is made up of 14 amino acids. The germline V gene has CDR1 MNHEY and CDR2 SVGAGI. CDR3 loop: CASSDGQANTEAFF. The DNA of the CDR3 is TGTGCCAGCAGTGACGGACAGGCGAACACTGAAGCTTTCTTT.

The chain couples TRBV18 to TRBJ1-1; the D gene is possibly TRBD1 (5 bases). The CDR3 length is 16 residues. Trimming removed 3 bases at V and 0 bases at J, with 14 bases between. CDR1 and CDR2 (germline): KGHSH, LQKENI. CDR3 coding DNA: TGTGCCAGCTCACCTCGAACGCGGGACTTGAACACTGAAGCTTTCTTT. It encodes CASSPRTRDLNTEAFF. The full variable domain, in which reference TRBV18 and TRBJ1-1 provide the parts outside the CDR3, is NAGVMQNPRHLVRRRGQEARLRCSPMKGHSHVYWYRQLPEEGLKFMVYLQKENIIDESGMPKERFSAEFPKEGPSILRIQQVVRGDSAAYFCASSPRTRDLNTEAFFGQGTRLTVV.

This clonotype was observed at least ten times. The chain uses TRBV6-2 or TRBV6-3 and TRBJ2-2, with 7 bases that match TRBD2. CDR1 MNHEY and CDR2 SVGEGT come from the germline V gene. The CDR3 spans 16 residues. V lost 6 bases and J lost 5; bases outside the gene matches: 12. The CDR3 spells CASSSTSAWWTGELFF. The CDR3 nucleotides read TGTGCCAGCAGCTCCACTAGCGCATGGTGGACCGGGGAGCTGTTTTTT.

The V call is TRBV5-6, the J call TRBJ2-1; 7 nucleotides line up with TRBD2. CDR1 is SGHDT and CDR2 is YYEEEE in the germline V gene. V lost 2 bases and J lost 4; bases outside the gene matches: 6. The CDR3 has 15 amino acids. DNA for the CDR3: TGTGCCAGCAGCTTTCGACTAGCAAGATACAATGAGCAGTTCTTC. It translates to CASSFRLARYNEQFF.

The chain links TRBV5-6 to TRBJ1-2; 10 nucleotides agree with TRBD1. This CDR3 spans 16 amino acids. Trimming took 4 bases from V and 2 from J; bases not matched to a gene: 8. Germline assignment: CDR1 SGHDT and CDR2 YYEEEE. CDR3 in DNA: TGTGCCAGCAGCCGAAGTCTGGACAGGGGGAACTATGGCTACACCTTC. It encodes CASSRSLDRGNYGYTF.

This clonotype came up a few times. This rearrangement joins TRBV4-1 to TRBJ1-3; D ambiguous. The V end was cut by 1 base, the J end by 0 bases, with 16 bases between. Germline V gene lookup returns CDR1 MGHRA and CDR2 YSYEKL. The CDR3 length is 18 residues. The CDR3 spells CASSQVEEDGTSGNTIYF. For the CDR3, the DNA is TGCGCCAGCAGCCAAGTTGAAGAGGACGGTACCTCTGGAAACACCATATATTTT.

The V call is TRBV7-6, the J call TRBJ2-5; TRBD1 matches 8 bases. V was pared by 8 bases and J by 4 bases, with 15 bases of the junction left unmatched. The CDR3 is made up of 16 amino acids. Germline V gene lookup returns CDR1 SGHVS and CDR2 FNYEAQ. The CDR3 DNA sequence: TGTGCCAGCGGCATTAACGGGCGACAGGGGATAGAGACCCAGTACTTC. It is translated as CASGINGRQGIETQYF. Complete variable domain (other parts from reference TRBV7-6 and TRBJ2-5): GAGVSQSPRYKVTKRGQDVALRCDPISGHVSLYWYRQALGQGPEFLTYFNYEAQQDKSGLPNDRFSAERPEGSISTLTIQRTEQRDSAMYRCASGINGRQGIETQYFGPGTRLLVL.

The V gene is TRBV6-1, the J gene TRBJ1-2; D gene uncertain. Trimming cost V 5 bases and J 2 bases, with 12 bases left between them. CDR1 and CDR2 from the germline V gene are MNHNS and SASEGT. The CDR3 covers 14 residues. The CDR3 nucleotides read TGTGCCAGCAGTCCAGCGGGGATGAACTATGGCTACACCTTC. This sequence encodes CASSPAGMNYGYTF.

The chain carries TRBV5-5 and TRBJ1-2; 8 bases line up with TRBD1. Germline CDR1 is SGHKS and CDR2 is YYEKEE (reference sequence). This CDR3 contains 16 residues. Unmatched junction bases numbered 13, after V lost 4 bases and J lost 5 bases. Here the CDR3 DNA reads TGTGCCAGCAGCCCCTTCGTTACGACAGGGGAATATGGCTACACCTTC. Residues: CASSPFVTTGEYGYTF. The full variable domain, in which reference TRBV5-5 and TRBJ1-2 provide the parts outside the CDR3, is DAGVTQSPTHLIKTRGQQVTLRCSPISGHKSVSWYQQVLGQGPQFIFQYYEKEERGRGNFPDRFSARQFPNYSSELNVNALLLGDSALYLCASSPFVTTGEYGYTFGSGTRLTVV.

The V and J genes are TRBV11-2 and TRBJ1-2; a weak D match, TRBD1 (6 bases). The CDR3 consists of 15 residues. Trimming cost V 4 bases and J 2 bases, with 14 bases left between them. Germline CDR1 reads SGHAT; CDR2 reads FQNNGV. This CDR3 reads CASSSHGTPNYGYTF. DNA for the CDR3: TGTGCCAGCAGCTCCCACGGGACACCCAACTATGGCTACACCTTC.

This clonotype was seen a handful of times. The chain joins TRBV9 to TRBJ2-5, with 12 bases aligning to TRBD2. Germline assignment: CDR1 SGDLS and CDR2 YYNGEE. The CDR3 is made up of 15 amino acids. V dropped 3 bases and J dropped 4; count of bases not matched to a gene: 4. Here the CDR3 reads CASSGTSGEGETQYF. CDR3 coding DNA: TGTGCCAGCAGCGGGACTAGCGGGGAAGGAGAGACCCAGTACTTC.

V and J are TRBV6-2 or TRBV6-3 and TRBJ2-1, with a weak D call TRBD2 (5 bases). The CDR3 is 14 residues long. V was trimmed by 7 bases and J by 5 bases, leaving 15 bases between them. CDR1 and CDR2 (germline): MNHEY, SVGEGT. CDR3 DNA sequence: TGTGCCAGCACCGCGCTTAGCGAAGACAATGAGCAGTTCTTC. This translates into CASTALSEDNEQFF.

The rearrangement uses TRBV27 and TRBJ1-6; possible D gene TRBD1, 6 bases. The CDR3 totals 14 residues. Per germline, CDR1 MNHEY and CDR2 SMNVEV (reference sequence). V was cut by 5 bases and J by 7 bases, with 12 bases left in between. CDR3 DNA: TGTGCCAGCAGTCGAGCAGGGGTGAATTCACCCCTCCACTTT. Amino acid sequence: CASSRAGVNSPLHF.